This TCR beta chain is drawn from a study of T cell responses to AZD1222 COVID-19 vaccine. Libraries were prepared by immunoSEQ multiplex PCR; TCRdb keeps only in-frame clonotypes and omits some of them. The table records 130,000 or so clones, 85% to 90% of them present only once. This clone was recorded only once. Antigen specificity is unknown. Study results and limitations: The repertoires were collected only after the peak T cell response. Baseline serostatus was positive in only six AZD1222 recipients.

The CDR3 has 15 amino acids. The germline V gene encodes CDR1 MNHEY and CDR2 SVGAGI. The ends were cut back, 5 bases at V and 5 bases at J, with 18 bases in the middle. The rearrangement uses TRBV6-5 and TRBJ1-1; the D gene is possibly TRBD1 (6 bases). This sample comprised peripheral blood, obtained on day 0 of AZD1222 vaccination. The TCR comes from an adult in good health. The CDR3 spells CASSLIHRARTEAFF. CDR3 DNA: TGTGCCAGCAGTCTAATACACAGGGCTAGGACTGAAGCTTTCTTT.